These T cell receptor beta chains were read from a single sample in a study of blood T cell repertoires in COVID-19. Here immunoSEQ multiplex PCR was the method, and the copy in TCRdb shows in-frame clones only, minus some. The sample has about 170,000 clones, less than 90% seen once. Material for sequencing was PBMCs or T cells enriched from blood (not recorded which). The receptors originated from a woman between 50 and 59 years old who had recovered from COVID-19. CDR3s include the opening cysteine and the closing phenylalanine or tryptophan. A D gene is named only where the DNA matches it firmly. Part of the rows lack a size; the others show once, few, many or a class for expanded clones.

abundance	j_gene	d_gene	v_gene	CDR3aa	CDR3nt
few	TRBJ1-2	TRBD1	TRBV3-1/TRBV3-2	CASSQRQGGYTF	TGTGCCAGCAGCCAAAGACAGGGGGGCTACACCTTC
many	TRBJ2-2	-	TRBV6-4	CASSDGTNTGELFF	TGTGCCAGCAGTGACGGGACAAACACCGGGGAGCTGTTTTTT
-	TRBJ1-5	TRBD1	TRBV2	CASSAMIAGGFQPQHF	TGTGCCAGCAGTGCGATGATTGCAGGGGGCTTTCAGCCCCAGCATTTT
-	TRBJ1-6	TRBD1	TRBV6-5	CAISDRAANSPLHF	TGTGCCATCTCGGACAGGGCAGCCAATTCACCCCTCCACTTT
-	TRBJ1-1	TRBD1	TRBV11-3	CASSFISGGLSVAFF	TGTGCCAGCAGCTTTATTTCAGGGGGCCTTAGTGTAGCTTTCTTT
-	TRBJ1-5	-	TRBV19	CASSPNREFWNQPQHF	TGTGCCAGTAGTCCCAACAGGGAATTTTGGAATCAGCCCCAGCATTTT
few	TRBJ2-2	-	TRBV20-1	CSASYFGGPGELFF	TGCAGTGCTAGTTACTTCGGGGGGCCCGGGGAGCTGTTTTTT
-	TRBJ1-3	-	TRBV28	CASSLLGQSAGNTIYF	TGTGCCAGCAGTTTATTGGGGCAGAGCGCTGGAAACACCATATATTTT
-	TRBJ1-6	-	TRBV4-1	CASSQDQRFANSPLHF	TGCGCCAGCAGCCAAGATCAGAGGTTTGCCAATTCACCCCTCCACTTT
-	TRBJ1-2	TRBD1	TRBV24-1	CATSQPGQTYGYTF	TGTGCCACCAGTCAACCGGGACAGACCTATGGCTACACCTTC
-	TRBJ2-5	-	TRBV12-3/TRBV12-4	CASSFLETQYF	TGTGCCAGCAGTTTTCTGGAGACCCAGTACTTC
-	TRBJ1-1	-	TRBV18	CASSPRENRIGFTEAFF	TGTGCCAGCTCACCGCGCGAAAACAGGATAGGGTTCACTGAAGCTTTCTTT
-	TRBJ2-2	TRBD2	TRBV15	CATSHGLAGNTGELFF	TGTGCCACCAGCCACGGACTAGCGGGGAACACCGGGGAGCTGTTTTTT
-	TRBJ1-5	-	TRBV6-1	CASSEQGLDQPQHF	TGTGCCAGCAGTGAGCAGGGCCTAGATCAGCCCCAGCATTTT
-	TRBJ2-1	-	TRBV7-3	CASSFGTSNNEQFF	TGTGCCAGCAGCTTCGGGACATCCAACAATGAGCAGTTCTTC
few	TRBJ2-4	-	TRBV28	CASSLQYKTVTLAKNIQYF	TGTGCCAGCAGTTTGCAATATAAGACAGTGACGCTAGCCAAAAACATTCAGTACTTC
-	TRBJ1-3	-	TRBV30	CAWSGVGTRNSGNTIYF	TGTGCCTGGAGTGGGGTTGGGACACGCAACTCTGGAAACACCATATATTTT
-	TRBJ1-4	-	TRBV19	CASRSGWRFDQKLFF	TGTGCCAGCCGATCCGGCTGGAGGTTCGATCAAAAACTGTTTTTT
-	TRBJ1-2	-	TRBV19	CATRVRDRGYTF	TGTGCCACCCGAGTGCGGGATCGTGGCTACACCTTC
few	TRBJ1-5	-	TRBV5-1	CASRWGLNQPQHF	TGCGCCAGCCGGTGGGGGCTTAATCAGCCCCAGCATTTT
-	TRBJ2-6	TRBD1	TRBV5-4	CASSFIQGAGANVLTF	TGTGCCAGCAGCTTCATACAGGGGGCCGGGGCCAACGTCCTGACTTTC
-	TRBJ1-4	-	TRBV5-1	CASSSDSTNEKLFF	TGCGCCAGCAGCTCAGATTCAACTAATGAAAAACTGTTTTTT
-	TRBJ1-5	-	TRBV5-8	CASSLGGTSQPQHF	TGTGCCAGCAGCTTAGGGGGGACTAGTCAGCCCCAGCATTTT
-	TRBJ1-6	-	TRBV6-5	CASSLKGGRSPLHF	TGTGCCAGCAGTCTTAAGGGGGGGAGATCACCCCTCCACTTT
-	TRBJ2-3	TRBD2	TRBV30	CAWSPGLAGAGGGDTQYF	TGTGCCTGGAGCCCTGGACTAGCGGGAGCAGGGGGGGGAGATACGCAGTATTTT
once	TRBJ1-2	-	TRBV28	CASSLPLRGGYTF	TGTGCCAGCAGTTTACCACTAAGAGGCGGCTACACCTTC
-	TRBJ2-5	-	TRBV9	CASSVALGGETQYF	TGTGCCAGCAGCGTAGCTTTAGGGGGAGAGACCCAGTACTTC
-	TRBJ2-2	-	TRBV25-1	CASSAAGRNTGELFF	TGTGCCAGCAGTGCAGCGGGCCGCAACACCGGGGAGCTGTTTTTT
-	TRBJ1-2	TRBD1	TRBV18	CASSWTGVGANYGYTF	TGTGCCAGCTCATGGACAGGGGTTGGAGCTAACTATGGCTACACCTTC
-	TRBJ2-5	TRBD2	TRBV23-1	CASSLKSPSNPREGETQYF	TGCGCCAGCAGCCTAAAGTCCCCTTCGAACCCTAGGGAGGGGGAGACCCAGTACTTC
-	TRBJ1-2	-	TRBV28	CASSSIDGYTF	TGTGCCAGCAGTTCTATCGATGGCTACACCTTC
-	TRBJ2-2	-	TRBV10-1	CASSPGVNTGELFF	TGCGCCAGCAGTCCCGGGGTAAACACCGGGGAGCTGTTTTTT
-	TRBJ2-5	-	TRBV28	CASSLSDRSQYF	TGTGCCAGCAGTTTATCAGACAGGTCCCAGTACTTC
-	TRBJ1-5	TRBD1	TRBV5-1	CASSFGTGNQPQHF	TGCGCCAGCAGCTTCGGGACAGGCAATCAGCCCCAGCATTTT
-	TRBJ2-5	-	TRBV3-1/TRBV3-2	CASSRVSNQETQYF	TGTGCCAGCAGCCGGGTTAGCAATCAAGAGACCCAGTACTTC
-	TRBJ2-2	TRBD1	TRBV7-6	CASSPLGTGGHTNTGELFF	TGTGCCAGCAGCCCATTAGGGACAGGGGGGCACACGAACACCGGGGAGCTGTTTTTT
-	TRBJ1-4	-	TRBV6-6	CASSYDFGNEKLFF	TGTGCCAGCAGTTACGACTTTGGCAATGAAAAACTGTTTTTT
few	TRBJ1-2	TRBD1	TRBV28	CASSTLDRGRLVDYGYTF	TGTGCCAGCAGTACCTTGGACAGGGGAAGGTTAGTGGACTATGGCTACACCTTC
-	TRBJ1-4	TRBD1	TRBV28	CASSAPGQGHEKLFF	TGTGCCAGCAGTGCCCCGGGACAGGGCCATGAAAAACTGTTTTTT
-	TRBJ1-6	-	TRBV19	CASSFGTVNSPLHF	TGTGCCAGTAGTTTTGGGACTGTAAATTCACCCCTCCACTTT
-	TRBJ2-1	TRBD1	TRBV29-1	CSVIHGTGRWAYNEQFF	TGCAGCGTTATCCATGGGACAGGAAGGTGGGCCTACAATGAGCAGTTCTTC
-	TRBJ2-1	-	TRBV20-1	CSASRGMGEQFF	TGCAGTGCTAGTCGCGGGATGGGTGAGCAGTTCTTC
-	TRBJ1-3	TRBD1	TRBV4-1	CASSPGQGIKVSSGNTIYF	TGCGCCAGCAGCCCCGGACAGGGAATAAAGGTCAGCTCTGGAAACACCATATATTTT
-	TRBJ2-3	-	TRBV3-1/TRBV3-2	CASTLTSRTDTQYF	TGTGCCAGCACCCTAACTAGCCGCACAGATACGCAGTATTTT
-	TRBJ1-4	TRBD1	TRBV19	CASRDRGPGKLFF	TGTGCCAGTCGGGACAGGGGGCCGGGAAAACTGTTTTTT
few	TRBJ2-1	TRBD2	TRBV5-4	CASSLSAGGGHEQFF	TGTGCCAGCAGCTTGTCGGCGGGAGGGGGACATGAGCAGTTCTTC
-	TRBJ2-5	-	TRBV5-1	CASRGGAETQYF	TGCGCCAGCAGGGGGGGGGCAGAGACCCAGTACTTC
-	TRBJ1-1	-	TRBV10-2	CASTIAGANTEAFF	TGCGCCAGCACCATTGCGGGGGCAAACACTGAAGCTTTCTTT
-	TRBJ2-5	TRBD1	TRBV5-6	CASSWAGTGEETQYF	TGTGCCAGCAGTTGGGCCGGGACAGGGGAAGAGACCCAGTACTTC
-	TRBJ2-6	TRBD1	TRBV5-6	CASLGQGPNVLTF	TGTGCCAGCTTAGGACAGGGCCCCAACGTCCTGACTTTC
few	TRBJ2-3	-	TRBV7-2	CASSSAGVGTQYF	TGTGCCAGCAGCTCCGCCGGGGTCGGTACGCAGTATTTT
-	TRBJ2-1	-	TRBV11-2	CASSPLSTRTYNEQFF	TGTGCCAGCAGCCCCCTCAGTACGCGGACCTACAATGAGCAGTTCTTC
-	TRBJ1-5	-	TRBV3-1/TRBV3-2	CASSQGAGSNQPQHF	TGTGCCAGCAGCCAAGGAGCTGGTAGCAATCAGCCCCAGCATTTT
-	TRBJ2-1	TRBD1	TRBV5-1	CASSGGTGFGNEQFF	TGCGCCAGCAGCGGCGGGACAGGGTTTGGCAATGAGCAGTTCTTC
few	TRBJ1-2	-	TRBV10-3	CAISDQGYGYTF	TGTGCCATCAGTGACCAGGGCTATGGCTACACCTTC